The rows below give T cell receptor beta chains drawn from one sample of a study of post-analysis software for immune sequencing data. One entry per CDR3 protein, called by TCRdb with MiXCR from the PCR reads. The sample has approximately 730,000 distinct CDR3 sequences, approximately 44% seen once; the top ten hold 4.9%. Material for sequencing was blood. All receptors come from a girl under 18 with multiple sclerosis. Each CDR3 is given with its conserved first and last residue. The D gene is left open where the match is weak. Where a row states a size, it is once, few, many or the class of an expanded clone; other rows omit it.

TRBJ2-3	-	TRBV10-3	TRBD1	CAISGKTGDPSDTQYF	TGTGCCATCAGTGGTAAGACAGGGGATCCTTCGGATACGCAGTATTTT
TRBJ2-1	-	TRBV4-1	-	CASTPEPRTDEQFF	TGCGCCAGCACGCCCGAGCCGCGAACAGATGAGCAGTTCTTC
TRBJ2-1	-	TRBV9	TRBD2	CASSVTSGLRNEQFF	TGTGCCAGCAGCGTAACTAGCGGGCTCCGGAATGAGCAGTTCTTC
TRBJ1-5	few	TRBV29-1	-	CSVATANQPQHF	TGCAGCGTTGCAACAGCAAATCAGCCCCAGCATTTT
TRBJ2-2	-	TRBV30	TRBD2	CAWNGLAVNTGELFF	TGTGCCTGGAACGGACTAGCGGTAAACACCGGGGAGCTGTTTTTT
TRBJ1-4	-	TRBV6-6	TRBD1	CASNRGDEKLFF	TGTGCCAGCAACAGGGGCGATGAAAAACTGTTTTTT
TRBJ2-6	few	TRBV6-5	-	CASRGALSGANVLTF	TGTGCCAGCAGGGGGGCTCTCTCTGGGGCCAACGTCCTGACTTTC
TRBJ2-6	-	TRBV3-1	-	CASSHWGGMSSGANVLTF	TGTGCCAGCAGCCACTGGGGCGGGATGAGCTCTGGGGCCAACGTCCTGACTTTC
TRBJ2-5	-	TRBV28	-	CASTTWDAITGTQYF	TGTGCCAGCACCACCTGGGACGCAATCACAGGGACCCAGTACTTC
TRBJ2-7	-	TRBV6-5	TRBD2	CASSYGLAGRGEQYF	TGTGCCAGCAGTTACGGGCTAGCGGGACGGGGCGAGCAGTACTTC
TRBJ2-5	-	TRBV10-3	-	CAISEGTETQYF	TGTGCCATCAGTGAGGGGACGGAGACCCAGTACTTC
TRBJ2-3	few	TRBV20-1	TRBD2	CSSGRNTDTQYF	TGCAGTAGCGGGAGGAACACAGATACGCAGTATTTT
TRBJ2-7	-	TRBV2	TRBD2	CAIAGKTSGRSYEQYF	TGTGCCATCGCTGGTAAGACTAGCGGGAGAAGCTACGAGCAGTACTTC
TRBJ2-7	few	TRBV20-1	-	CSARDTGRAYEQYF	TGCAGTGCTAGAGATACTGGTCGGGCGTACGAGCAGTACTTC
TRBJ2-7	-	TRBV20-1	-	CSAQGTAREQYF	TGCAGTGCGCAAGGGACCGCGCGGGAGCAGTACTTC
TRBJ2-4	-	TRBV7-2	-	CASSLGWGAQAKNIQYF	TGTGCCAGCAGCTTAGGCTGGGGGGCTCAAGCCAAAAACATTCAGTACTTC